These T cell receptor beta chains were read from a single sample in a study of vaccination and CD4 T cells after COVID-19. Each CDR3 protein gets one entry after TCRdb re-called the PCR reads with MiXCR. The sample yields over 15,000 distinct CDR3 sequences, 42% seen once. Their antigens remain unidentified. Input material: cultured CD4+ T cells from blood. The receptors originated from a human donor with COVID-19. The CDR3 runs from the conserved cysteine through the conserved F or W.

TRBJ1-1,TRBV29-1,CSVGEKDRRGTEAFF
-,TRBV7-9,CASSWDRQKTYEQYF
TRBJ1-3,TRBV11-2,CASKHRVSGNTIYF
TRBJ1-2,TRBV20-1,CSATDRGDDGYTF
TRBJ1-1,TRBV30,CAWGRDRGVTEAFF
TRBJ2-1,TRBV4-2,CASKLTGNNEQFF
TRBJ1-1,TRBV15,CATSRDQASEAFF
TRBJ1-2,TRBV7-2,CASSLSGVGGYTF
TRBJ1-5,TRBV27,CASSSGTDSNQPQHF
TRBJ1-6,TRBV30,CAWRGARSPLHF
TRBJ1-1,TRBV27,CASSLNSGTLPPEAFF
TRBJ2-5,TRBV30,CAWSAVPKETQYF
TRBJ2-2,TRBV5-1,CASRYDRANTGELFF
TRBJ1-2,TRBV25-1,CASSEVGGYTF
TRBJ2-2,TRBV4-1,CASSQERQIPGELFF
TRBJ1-4,TRBV20-1,CSASDSTGRTKLFF
TRBJ2-7,TRBV5-6,CASSSWGSGSYEQYF
TRBJ1-5,TRBV20-1,CSAREGQGNQPQHF
TRBJ1-2,TRBV15,CATSRDNTALGDYGYTF
TRBJ1-6,TRBV19,CASSIDVGQGLYNSPLHF
TRBJ1-1,TRBV11-3,CASSLGSGGEAFF
TRBJ1-2,TRBV6-1,CASSPAVNYGYTF